The source of this T cell receptor beta chain is a study of T-cell memory formation after mild COVID-19. Study details: Largely, the TCR clusters proved donor specific. Regarding the study as a whole: Contracting clones from day 15 to 85 showed balanced CD4/CD8; later expanders favored CD4+.

Germline V CDR1 and CDR2: ENHRY, SYGVKD. V was clipped by 6 bases and J by 4 bases; unmatched bases: 10. The CDR3 has 16 amino acids. It was 5'RACE with constant-segment primers that produced the TCR alpha and TCR beta cDNA libraries, which carried sample barcodes and UMIs. TCRdb reprocessed the 5' RACE reads via MiXCR and lists one record per CDR3 protein. There are 250,000 or so distinct CDR3 sequences in the sample; roughly 18% occur only once, and more than 20% lies in the top ten. With regard to this clonotype: Antigen: not known.

The receptor was isolated from a man in his late teens or twenties who had mild COVID-19 (a few samples of this study predate the infection). Cell type and time point are not known. The source material was PBMCs or a T cell subset sorted from them (not recorded which). The rearrangement joins TRBV10-3 to TRBJ2-2; 8 nucleotides line up with TRBD2. The CDR3 DNA is TGTGCCATCAGCCCCGACGGGGGGGTTGGCACCGGGGAGCTGTTTTTT. Translation gives CAISPDGGVGTGELFF.